This T cell receptor (beta chain) comes out of a study of cytomegalovirus exposure and HLA in healthy donors (dated by TCRdb to 2016 to 2017). Broadly, across the study: An earlier analysis of several hundred of the donors reported approximately 300 Gb of sequence data and some 110 million unique TCR beta sequences obtained from approximately 180 million T cells. Around 320 gigabases of sequencing data and 70 million to 100 million unique TCR sequences were included in an early release covering 550 to 650 HLA-typed donors. The genetic ancestry cluster associated with self-reported Caucasian donors included over 65% of the 350 to 500 genotyped donors. The study aimed to test whether cataloging public T cell receptors could reveal signatures of past pathogen exposure. The study profiled the T cell repertoires of 500 to 800 subjects by immunosequencing and related them to cytomegalovirus serostatus. Along with the approximately 600-subject first cohort, a separate validation cohort of over 90 different subjects was used. To predict cytomegalovirus infection status, the study combined high-throughput TCR immunosequencing, statistical association of individual TCRs with disease status, and machine learning. A later analysis re-analyzed previously published TCR beta repertoires from 660 or so donors and added high-resolution HLA genotyping to study TCR occurrence patterns. Rather than using new phenotypic data, the later analysis identified candidate immune exposures from TCR beta sequences and from how often those sequences occurred across donors. In an earlier analysis of over 550 of the donors, high-throughput TCR beta sequencing was used to judge whether each TCR beta V gene segment behaved as functional or pseudogenic. Donor age, sex, ethnicity and CMV serostatus were collected together with the repertoire data. A later genetic analysis took genome-wide SNP genotypes for about 55% of the roughly 700 donors and used that subset as a discovery cohort. Every discovery cohort repertoire had been produced on one sequencing platform. Both class I and class II loci were covered by HLA typing, at four-digit resolution. Typing coverage varied by locus: roughly 629-640 donors for A, B, C, DRB1 and DQB1; roughly 560 for DQA1; about 590 for DPA1; approximately 450 for DPB1. Several DR-DQ haplotypes were handled as single units for association and clustering because linkage in the cohort was strong. Among 300 to 500 genotyped donors of the cohort, an average of around 250,000 unique TCR beta nucleotide sequences was sequenced per donor, of which 15% to 20% were non-productive. Paper-wide results and their limitations: Correlated functional status among segregating V segments might be attributable to linkage disequilibrium, but an unknown experimental factor could not be ruled out. Because some donors lacked HLA typing at each locus, the association tests relied only on the typed subset. Because counts were too low, 15 to 20 rarely observed V segments, including chromosome 9 orphons, were left out of the earlier analysis of over 550 of the donors. While some public TCRs were present in many individuals, most TCR sequences turned up only very rarely across donors. A later analysis found that HLA-associated TCR beta chains were more clonally expanded and had lower generation probabilities than equally common non-associated chains. A later genetic analysis associated a missense DCLRE1C variant with V-gene and J-gene trimming of TCR beta chains, and an independent cohort replicated the association. When HLA alleles, especially DR and DQ, strongly co-occurred, attributing TCR associations to individual alleles was difficult. A further reported finding was that TCR beta sequences accurately predicted the HLA-A and HLA-B alleles for most subjects in the first cohort. A later analysis associated about 18,000 TCR beta sequences with specific HLA alleles at a false discovery rate of 0.05. Three of the identified cytomegalovirus-associated TCR beta chains were confirmed in vitro to be specific for cytomegalovirus antigens. A later genetic analysis reported fewer N-insertions in productive TCRs among donors in an Asian-associated ancestry cluster than the roughly 620-donor mean. A later analysis reported that several top co-occurrence clusters appeared linked to parvovirus B19, influenza, CMV and Epstein-Barr virus. Presence/absence analyses assumed roughly uniform sequencing depth across donors, an assumption that may not hold. Immune exposure information for the cohort was limited to CMV serostatus. The authors suggested that the approach could potentially be extended to other disease states and immunological phenotypes. In a later analysis, most CMV-associated TCR beta chains were found to appear HLA-restricted, with HLA associations seemingly driven largely by CMV exposure. Only TCR beta chains were sequenced in this cohort, and the absence of alpha or paired-chain data limited detectable features. The study listed 164 TCR beta chains as associated with cytomegalovirus. A later analysis found that TCR association rates varied across HLA loci, with DRB1 alleles showing the most associated TCRs and HLA-C alleles the fewest. In an earlier analysis of some 640 of the donors, most TCR beta V segments were observed in productive rearrangements about 90% or about 30% of the time, broadly matching IMGT annotations. A cluster of highly shared sequence variants was judged likely to represent a technical artifact of the sequencing pipeline. The classifier was reported to diagnose cytomegalovirus status with high specificity and sensitivity in both the original and validation cohorts.

The cohort consisted of more than 650 healthy bone marrow donors. At the time of sampling, every cohort member was nominally healthy, though immune exposures that went unrecorded were likely present. The donor tested CMV seronegative and was one of the 352 seronegative cohort members. A peripheral blood sample was provided by each donor, and peripheral blood mononuclear cells were used for TCR beta sequencing. The Qiagen DNeasy Blood Extraction Kit was used to extract genomic DNA from the blood cell samples. In regard to this clone: The antigen this receptor binds is unknown. No much larger clone is present one base from it, and per-base qualities are unavailable.

The library came from the immunoSEQ multiplex PCR assay. For the multiplex PCR, a mixture combining 60 forward primers for TCR Vbeta segments and 13 reverse primers for TCR Jbeta segments was used. The CDR3 region of rearranged TCR beta genes was amplified from genomic DNA by a multiplex PCR assay. The Illumina HiSeq System was used to sequence the amplified TCR beta libraries as 87-base-pair reads. The paper's data handling went like this. A later analysis tallied 80 million to 95 million unique TCR beta chains across the 666 repertoires, and around 12 million of those chains were shared by two or more donors. To remove PCR and sequencing errors, raw reads were error-corrected and collapsed into unique sequences using a nearest-neighbor algorithm that merged closely related sequences. Alignment of CDR3 sequences to IMGT reference sequences was used to assign V, D and J gene segments. For a sequence to be retained, a match of at least six nucleotides was required to both a V gene segment and a J gene segment. Rearrangements were called productive when the CDR3 lacked stop codons and stayed in frame with V and J; all others were non-productive. CDR3 was defined according to IMGT convention as the region running from the second conserved V-encoded cysteine to the conserved J-encoded phenylalanine. The earlier analysis of some 580 of the donors excluded any sequence lacking an unambiguous match to a single V gene segment. An earlier analysis of about 600 of the donors called V segments functional above 56.7% productive rearrangements and segregating when the between-donor standard deviation exceeded 5%. To diagnose cytomegalovirus status from the catalog of TCR beta chain sequences, a statistical classification framework was built. In a later analysis, V and J genes were assigned by comparing TCR nucleotide sequences against IMGT/GENE-DB human TR gene sequences. Using the TCRdist pipeline, a later analysis assigned CDR3 sequences along with most-parsimonious VDJ recombination scenarios. A later analysis defined each TCR beta chain by its CDR3 amino acid sequence plus V-gene family, and excluded reads lacking a unique V-gene family. As a way to deal with suspected cross-contamination and a sequencing artifact, a later analysis dropped nearly 600 nucleotide sequences that were highly shared and had low generation probability. A later analysis calculated a clonal expansion index for each public chain from normalized within-repertoire ranks of inferred template counts. In a later analysis, generation probabilities were computed using a VDJ recombination model fitted to out-of-frame rearrangements, and the results were checked against IGoR. Hypergeometric tests were used in a later analysis to score TCR-TCR, TCR-HLA and TCR-CMV co-occurrence, with a repertoire-size bias correction applied to the TCR pairs. A later analysis estimated false discovery rates by permuting HLA or CMV assignments 20 times. In a later analysis, co-occurring TCRs were grouped using DBSCAN, and TCRdist sequence similarity was added for clustering within HLA-allele-positive subsets. For co-occurrence clustering, repertoires with fewer than 30,000 or more than 120,000 public chains were excluded, along with roughly 5 repertoires with anomalous nucleotide sharing. Sourced from immuneACCESS, this table was stored by TCRdb with only in-frame sequences that have V and J called. A share of the clones is absent; for the studies checked, an unresolved V gene accounts for under half, and the remainder has no known explanation. Clonal size and the V and J genes are those of that table, whereas D and trimming came from the DNA. This sample is represented by around 210,000 clones; about 77% of them were singletons. The top ten hold approximately 0.49% of the sample.

The source material was PBMCs. The receptor was derived from a boy between 10 and 17 years old in good health and CMV-seronegative.

The CDR3 region reads CASSLGGETEQFF. The DNA sequence is given as TGCGCCAGCAGCCTAGGAGGGGAAACTGAGCAGTTCTTC. Recombination joined TRBV4-1 with TRBJ2-1, and possibly TRBD2, on 6 matching bases. The cysteine opens and the phenylalanine closes a CDR3 of 13 amino acids. The read is trimmed to its CDR3 DNA, 39 bases read in frame from base 1. Taken from the germline V gene, the CDR1 and CDR2 loops are MGHRA and YSYEKL. Trimming costs V 4 bases and J 9 bases, and their ends lie 13 bases apart.